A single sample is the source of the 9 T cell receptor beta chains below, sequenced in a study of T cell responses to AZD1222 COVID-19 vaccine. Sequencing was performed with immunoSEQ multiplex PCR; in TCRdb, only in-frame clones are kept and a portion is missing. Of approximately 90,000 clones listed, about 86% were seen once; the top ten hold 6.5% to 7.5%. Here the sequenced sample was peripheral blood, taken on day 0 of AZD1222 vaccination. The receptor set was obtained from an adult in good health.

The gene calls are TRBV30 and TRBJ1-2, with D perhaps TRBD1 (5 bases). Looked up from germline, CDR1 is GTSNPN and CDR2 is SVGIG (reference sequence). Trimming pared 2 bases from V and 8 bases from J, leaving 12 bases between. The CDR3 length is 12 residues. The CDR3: CAWSPHQGGYTF. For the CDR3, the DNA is TGTGCCTGGAGTCCCCACCAGGGAGGCTACACCTTC.

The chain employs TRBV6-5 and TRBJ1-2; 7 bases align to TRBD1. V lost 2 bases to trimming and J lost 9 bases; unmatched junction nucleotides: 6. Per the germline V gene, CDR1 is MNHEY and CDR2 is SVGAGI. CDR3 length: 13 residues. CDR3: CASSYGRGMSYTF. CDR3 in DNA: TGTGCCAGCAGTTACGGCAGGGGGATGAGCTACACCTTC.

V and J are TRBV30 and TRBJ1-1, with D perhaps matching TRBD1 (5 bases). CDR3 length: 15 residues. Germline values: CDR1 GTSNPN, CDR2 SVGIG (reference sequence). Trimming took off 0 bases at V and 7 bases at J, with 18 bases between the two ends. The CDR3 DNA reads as TGTGCCTGGAGTGTACGAGGGGTTAATAGGAATGAAGCTTTCTTT. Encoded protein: CAWSVRGVNRNEAFF.

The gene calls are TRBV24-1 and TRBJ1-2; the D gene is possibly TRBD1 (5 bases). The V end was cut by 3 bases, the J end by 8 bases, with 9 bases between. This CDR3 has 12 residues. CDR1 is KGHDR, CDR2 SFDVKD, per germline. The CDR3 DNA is TGTGCCACCAGTGATACAGGAGAAGGCTACACCTTC. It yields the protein CATSDTGEGYTF.

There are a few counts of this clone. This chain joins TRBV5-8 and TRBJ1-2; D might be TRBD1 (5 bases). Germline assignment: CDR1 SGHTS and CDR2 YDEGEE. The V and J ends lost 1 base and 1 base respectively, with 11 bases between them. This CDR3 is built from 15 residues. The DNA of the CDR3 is TGTGCCAGCAGCTTGAAGGGACCGAATAACTATGGCTACACCTTC. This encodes CASSLKGPNNYGYTF. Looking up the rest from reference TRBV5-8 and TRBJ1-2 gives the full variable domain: EAGVTQSPTHLIKTRGQQATLRCSPISGHTSVYWYQQALGLGLQFLLWYDEGEERNRGNFPPRFSGRQFPNYSSELNVNALELEDSALYLCASSLKGPNNYGYTFGSGTRLTVV.

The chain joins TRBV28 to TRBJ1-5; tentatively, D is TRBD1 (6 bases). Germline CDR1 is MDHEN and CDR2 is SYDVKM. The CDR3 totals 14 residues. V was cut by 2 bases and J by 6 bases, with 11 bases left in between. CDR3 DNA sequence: TGTGCCAGCAGTTTACAGGGGATTCTTCAGCCCCAGCATTTT. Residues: CASSLQGILQPQHF.

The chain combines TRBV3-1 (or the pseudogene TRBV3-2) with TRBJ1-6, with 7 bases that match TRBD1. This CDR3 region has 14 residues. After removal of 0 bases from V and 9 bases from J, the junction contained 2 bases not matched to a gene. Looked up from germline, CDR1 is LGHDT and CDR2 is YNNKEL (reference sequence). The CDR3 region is CASSQDRQGSPLHF. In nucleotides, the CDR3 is TGTGCCAGCAGCCAAGATAGACAGGGTTCACCCCTCCACTTT.

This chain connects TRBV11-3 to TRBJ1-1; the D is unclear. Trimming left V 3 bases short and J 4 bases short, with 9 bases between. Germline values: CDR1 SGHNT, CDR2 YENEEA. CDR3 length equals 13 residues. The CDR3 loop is CASSLQVGTEAFF. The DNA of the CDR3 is TGTGCCAGCAGCTTGCAAGTTGGCACTGAAGCTTTCTTT. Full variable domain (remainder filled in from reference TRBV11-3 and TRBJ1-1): EAGVVQSPRYKIIEKKQPVAFWCNPISGHNTLYWYLQNLGQGPELLIRYENEEAVDDSQLPKDRFSAERLKGVDSTLKIQPAELGDSAVYLCASSLQVGTEAFFGQGTRLTVV.

CDR3 in amino acids: CASSLELGSGANVLTF. The CDR3 coding sequence is TGTGCCAGCAGCTTAGAACTCGGCTCTGGGGCCAACGTCCTGACTTTC. V gene TRBV11-1 combines with J gene TRBJ2-6; D remains unclear. This CDR3 has 16 residues. V gave up 1 base and J gave up 0 bases, with 7 bases separating them. Looked up from germline, CDR1 is SGHAT and CDR2 is FQDESV (reference sequence).